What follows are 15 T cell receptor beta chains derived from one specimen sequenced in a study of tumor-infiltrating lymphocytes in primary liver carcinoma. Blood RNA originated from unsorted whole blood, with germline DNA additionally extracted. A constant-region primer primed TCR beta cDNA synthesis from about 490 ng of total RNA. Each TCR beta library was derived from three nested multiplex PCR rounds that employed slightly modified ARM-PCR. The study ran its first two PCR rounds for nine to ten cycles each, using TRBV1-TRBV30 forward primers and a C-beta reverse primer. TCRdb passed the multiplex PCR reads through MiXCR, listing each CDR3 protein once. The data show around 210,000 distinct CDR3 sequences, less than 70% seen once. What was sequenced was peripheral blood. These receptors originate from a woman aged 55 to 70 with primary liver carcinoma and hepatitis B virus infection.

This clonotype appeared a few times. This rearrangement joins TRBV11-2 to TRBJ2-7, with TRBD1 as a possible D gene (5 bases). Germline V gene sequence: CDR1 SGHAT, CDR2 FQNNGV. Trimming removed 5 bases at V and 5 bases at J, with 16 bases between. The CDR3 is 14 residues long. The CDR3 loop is CASSLWGYRDEQYF. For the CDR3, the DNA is TGTGCCAGCAGCCTCTGGGGCTATCGGGACGAGCAGTACTTC.

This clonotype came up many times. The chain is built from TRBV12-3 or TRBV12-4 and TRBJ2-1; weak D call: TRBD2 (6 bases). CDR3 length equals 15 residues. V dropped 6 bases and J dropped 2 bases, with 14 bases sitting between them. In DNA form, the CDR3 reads TGTGCCAGCAGGGGGGGACGGGGAGCCTACAATGAGCAGTTCTTC. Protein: CASRGGRGAYNEQFF.

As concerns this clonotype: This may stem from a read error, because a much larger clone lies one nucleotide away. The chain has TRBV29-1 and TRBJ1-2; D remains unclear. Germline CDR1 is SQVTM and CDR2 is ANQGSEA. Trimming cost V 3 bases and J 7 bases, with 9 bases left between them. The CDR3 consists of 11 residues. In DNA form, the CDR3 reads TGCAGCGTTGAGGCGGTTATTGGCTACACCTTC. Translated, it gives CSVEAVIGYTF.

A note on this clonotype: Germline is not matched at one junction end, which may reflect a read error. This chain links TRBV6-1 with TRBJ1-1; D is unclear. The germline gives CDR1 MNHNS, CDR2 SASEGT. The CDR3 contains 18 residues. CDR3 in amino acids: CASSEAPQSKVRNTESIF. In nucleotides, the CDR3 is TGTGCCAGCAGTGAAGCTCCCCAATCGAAGGTCCGGAACACTGAATCTATCTTT.

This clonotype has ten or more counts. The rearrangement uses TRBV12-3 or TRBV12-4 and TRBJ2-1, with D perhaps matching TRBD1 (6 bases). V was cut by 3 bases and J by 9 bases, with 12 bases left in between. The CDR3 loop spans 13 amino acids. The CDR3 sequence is CASSFGQGSEQFF. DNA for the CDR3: TGTGCCAGCAGTTTCGGGCAGGGGAGTGAGCAGTTCTTC.

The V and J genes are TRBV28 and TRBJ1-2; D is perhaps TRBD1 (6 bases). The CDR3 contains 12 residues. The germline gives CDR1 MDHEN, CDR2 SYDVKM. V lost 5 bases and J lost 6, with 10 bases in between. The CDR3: CASSKQGHGYTF. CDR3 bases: TGTGCCAGCAGTAAGCAGGGGCATGGCTACACCTTC.

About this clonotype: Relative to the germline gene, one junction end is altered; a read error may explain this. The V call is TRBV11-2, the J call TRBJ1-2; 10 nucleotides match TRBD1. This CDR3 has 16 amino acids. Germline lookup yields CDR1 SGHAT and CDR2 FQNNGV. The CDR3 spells CTSSLDRGQGWDGYTF. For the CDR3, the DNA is TGCACCAGCAGCTTAGATCGGGGACAGGGGTGGGACGGCTACACCTTC. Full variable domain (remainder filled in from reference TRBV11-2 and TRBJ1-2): EAGVAQSPRYKIIEKRQSVAFWCNPISGHATLYWYQQILGQGPKLLIQFQNNGVVDDSQLPKDRFSAERLKGVDSTLKIQPAKLEDSAVYLCTSSLDRGQGWDGYTFGSGTRLTVV.

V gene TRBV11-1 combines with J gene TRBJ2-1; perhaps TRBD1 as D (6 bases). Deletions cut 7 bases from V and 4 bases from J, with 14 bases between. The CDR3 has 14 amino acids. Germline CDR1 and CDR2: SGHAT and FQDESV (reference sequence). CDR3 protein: CASTPRQAYNEQFF. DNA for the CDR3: TGTGCCAGCACACCGAGACAGGCATACAATGAGCAGTTCTTC.

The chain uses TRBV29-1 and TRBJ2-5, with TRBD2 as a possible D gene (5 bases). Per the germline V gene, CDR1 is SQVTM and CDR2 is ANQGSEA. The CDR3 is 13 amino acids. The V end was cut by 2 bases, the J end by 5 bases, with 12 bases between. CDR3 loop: CSVERLMGETQYF. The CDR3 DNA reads TGCAGCGTTGAACGACTAATGGGGGAGACCCAGTACTTC.

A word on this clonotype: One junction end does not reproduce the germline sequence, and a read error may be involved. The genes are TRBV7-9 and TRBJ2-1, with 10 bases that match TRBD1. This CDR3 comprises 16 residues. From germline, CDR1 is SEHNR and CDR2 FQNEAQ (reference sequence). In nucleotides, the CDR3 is TGTGCCAGCAACCCCGGGACAGGGGAGACATACAATGAGCAGTTTTTC. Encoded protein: CASNPGTGETYNEQFF. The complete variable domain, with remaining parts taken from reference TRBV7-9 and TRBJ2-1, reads DTGVSQNPRHKITKRGQNVTFRCDPISEHNRLYWYRQTLGQGPEFLTYFQNEAQLEKSRLLSDRFSAERPKGSFSTLEIQRTEQGDSAMYLCASNPGTGETYNEQFFGPGTRLTVL.

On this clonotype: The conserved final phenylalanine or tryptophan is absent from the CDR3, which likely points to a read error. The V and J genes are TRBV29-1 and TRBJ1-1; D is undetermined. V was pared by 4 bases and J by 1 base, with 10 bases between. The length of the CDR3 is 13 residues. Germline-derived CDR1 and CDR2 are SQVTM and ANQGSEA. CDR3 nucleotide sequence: TGCAGCGTTGTTCTAACTCAGAACACTGAAGCTTTCCTT. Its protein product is CSVVLTQNTEAFL.

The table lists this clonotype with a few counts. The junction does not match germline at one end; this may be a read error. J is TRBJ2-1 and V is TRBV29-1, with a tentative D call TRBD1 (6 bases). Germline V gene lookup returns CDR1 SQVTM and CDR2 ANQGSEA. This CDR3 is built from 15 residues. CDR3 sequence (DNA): TGCAGGGTTGCCAACAGGGCACGGGTCGGGCATGAGCAGTTCTTC. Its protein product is CRVANRARVGHEQFF.

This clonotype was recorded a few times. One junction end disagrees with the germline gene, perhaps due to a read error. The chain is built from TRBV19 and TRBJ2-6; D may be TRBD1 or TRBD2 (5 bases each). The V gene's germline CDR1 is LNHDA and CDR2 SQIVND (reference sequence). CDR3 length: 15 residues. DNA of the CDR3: TGTGCCAGTAGTATCAGGATCGCCGGGGCCAACGTCCTGACATTC. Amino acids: CASSIRIAGANVLTF.

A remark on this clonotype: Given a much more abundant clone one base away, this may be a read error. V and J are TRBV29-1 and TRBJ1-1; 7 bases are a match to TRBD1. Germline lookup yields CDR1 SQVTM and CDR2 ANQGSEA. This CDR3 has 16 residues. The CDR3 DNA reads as TGCAGCGTTGGGGGGGCTGAGGACAGGTGGAACACTGAAGTTTTCTTT. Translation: CSVGGAEDRWNTEVFF.

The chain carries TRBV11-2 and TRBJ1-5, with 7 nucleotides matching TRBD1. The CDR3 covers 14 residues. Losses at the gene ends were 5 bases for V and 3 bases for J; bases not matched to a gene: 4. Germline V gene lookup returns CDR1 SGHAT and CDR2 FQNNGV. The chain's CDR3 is CASSRTGLNQPQHF. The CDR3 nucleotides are TGTGCCAGCAGCCGGACAGGACTCAATCAGCCCCAGCATTTT.